These T cell receptor beta chains were read from a single sample in a study of blood T cell repertoires in COVID-19. The protocol was immunoSEQ multiplex PCR, while the TCRdb copy is restricted to in-frame clones and leaves out a portion. Of about half a million clones in the sample, roughly 85% are singletons; the top ten hold about 3%. The sequencing input was peripheral blood. The receptors originated from a human donor in a cohort sampled during active COVID-19. CDR3s include the opening cysteine and the closing phenylalanine or tryptophan. D genes are given only for firm matches. Expanded clones get a size class; other rows say once, few or many, or leave the size out.

clone_size	v_call	j_call	d_call	cdr3_nt	cdr3_aa
once	TRBV11-2	TRBJ2-4	NA	TGTGCCAGCAGCGCGATCCTAGCCAAAAACATTCAGTACTTC	CASSAILAKNIQYF
NA	TRBV6-4	TRBJ1-2	NA	TGTGCCAGCAGTGACTCGAGTCTGGGAGGGGGCTATGGCTACACCTTC	CASSDSSLGGGYGYTF
NA	TRBV4-1	TRBJ1-4	NA	TGCGCCAGCAGCCAAGAGGGACTTAGGGGTGAAAAACTGTTTTTT	CASSQEGLRGEKLFF
NA	TRBV9	TRBJ1-2	NA	TGTGCCAGCAGCGTATCCGTCGGCCGGGGAGACTATGGCTACACCTTC	CASSVSVGRGDYGYTF
NA	TRBV5-6	TRBJ2-7	TRBD2	TGTGCCAGCAGCTTTATTCCTAGCGGCCTGGCCTACGAGCAGTACTTC	CASSFIPSGLAYEQYF
NA	TRBV15	TRBJ1-1	TRBD1	TGTGCCACCAGCAGAGATGTGGGGCAGGGGGTCGCTGAAGCTTTCTTT	CATSRDVGQGVAEAFF
once	TRBV7-3	TRBJ2-3	TRBD2	TGTGCCAGCAGCTTAAACCCTAGCGGGAGCTCAGATACGCAGTATTTT	CASSLNPSGSSDTQYF
NA	TRBV11-3	TRBJ1-5	NA	TGTGCCAGCAGCTTAGACAGTATACCGGGACTATATAGCAATCAGCCCCAGCATTTT	CASSLDSIPGLYSNQPQHF
few	TRBV28	TRBJ2-2	TRBD2	TGTGCCACCCTAGGGACTAGCGGCAACACCGGGGAGCTGTTTTTT	CATLGTSGNTGELFF
NA	TRBV7-7	TRBJ2-2	NA	TGTGCTAGCAGCTTCAGTCCAGGGACCGGGGAGCTGTTTTTT	CASSFSPGTGELFF
NA	TRBV19	TRBJ2-7	TRBD2	TGTGCCAGTAGTATAGCAGCGGGAGTATACGAGCAGTACTTC	CASSIAAGVYEQYF
NA	TRBV10-1	TRBJ2-2	NA	TGCGCCAGCAGTGACTTGCCAGGGTTCACCGGGGAGCTGTTTTTT	CASSDLPGFTGELFF
NA	TRBV24-1	TRBJ2-5	TRBD2	TGTGCCACCAGTGATCAAGGACTAGCGGGACAAGAGACCCAGTACTTC	CATSDQGLAGQETQYF
NA	TRBV2	TRBJ2-5	TRBD2	TGTGCCAGTGAGGGGTTAGCGGGGGAGACCCAGTACTTC	CASEGLAGETQYF
NA	TRBV25-1	TRBJ2-2	TRBD1	TGTGCCAGCAGTGATTACCGGGACAGGGGAGCCACCGGGGAGCTGTTTTTT	CASSDYRDRGATGELFF
few	TRBV4-2	TRBJ2-1	TRBD2	TGTGCCAGCAGCTCCCCGGGGACTAGCGGTTACAATGAGCAGTTCTTC	CASSSPGTSGYNEQFF
NA	TRBV5-4	TRBJ2-1	NA	TGTGCCAGCAGCTTGGGTATCAGCGGTAATAACAATGAGCAGTTCTTC	CASSLGISGNNNEQFF
NA	TRBV5-1	TRBJ2-5	TRBD2	TGCGCCAGCAGCACCACGGGAGGACCAGAGACCCAGTACTTC	CASSTTGGPETQYF
NA	TRBV24-1	TRBJ2-7	NA	TGTGCCACCAGCACAGGGTTGGCCTACGAGCAGTACTTC	CATSTGLAYEQYF
NA	TRBV7-2	TRBJ1-1	NA	TGTGCCAGCAGCTCCGAGATGAACACTGAAGCTTTCTTT	CASSSEMNTEAFF
NA	TRBV9	TRBJ2-1	TRBD1	TGTGCCAGCAGCGTAGAGTCCAGGGGGCTTTACGGTGAGCAGTTCTTC	CASSVESRGLYGEQFF
NA	TRBV15	TRBJ1-5	NA	TGTGCCACCAGCAGAGGTGGCCAGAGCAATCAGCCCCAGCATTTT	CATSRGGQSNQPQHF
NA	TRBV29-1	TRBJ2-1	TRBD2	TGCAGCGTTGCGCGCGGGAGCTCCTACAATGAGCAGTTCTTC	CSVARGSSYNEQFF
NA	TRBV5-1	TRBJ1-1	NA	TGCGCCAGCAGCTTAAAAACCAGGGGAGGGACTGAAGCTTTCTTT	CASSLKTRGGTEAFF
once	TRBV28	TRBJ1-5	NA	TGTGCCAGCTTTTCCTTCGACAGTGTGGAATATAGCAATCAGCCCCAGCATTTT	CASFSFDSVEYSNQPQHF
NA	TRBV5-1	TRBJ1-1	NA	TGCGCCAGCAGCGTAATAGGGGTACCTGAAGCTTTCTTT	CASSVIGVPEAFF
once	TRBV7-2	TRBJ1-2	TRBD1	TGTGCCAGCAGCACCCGACAGGGGGCGGGAGGCTACACCTTC	CASSTRQGAGGYTF
NA	TRBV7-8	TRBJ2-7	NA	TGTGCCAGCAGCCCCGGCAGCGTCTACGAGCAGTACTTC	CASSPGSVYEQYF
NA	TRBV6-6	TRBJ1-2	TRBD1	TGTGCCAGCAGTTACCCCGGACAGGGGGTCTTGGGCTACACCTTC	CASSYPGQGVLGYTF
NA	TRBV7-9	TRBJ2-1	TRBD1	TGTGCCAGCAGCATCACCCAGGGGGTTAAGTTCTTC	CASSITQGVKFF
NA	TRBV5-1	TRBJ1-1	NA	TGCGCCAGCAGCTTGCGGGCTAGGGGGATGAACACTGAAGCTTTCTTT	CASSLRARGMNTEAFF
NA	TRBV7-3	TRBJ2-3	NA	TGTGCCAGCAGCTCCTCGGGAGCCGGGAGTCAGAGGCATACGCAGTATTTT	CASSSSGAGSQRHTQYF
NA	TRBV6-2/TRBV6-3	TRBJ1-5	TRBD1	TGTGCCAGCAGTTCACAGGGGGCGCTGGGGCATTTT	CASSSQGALGHF
NA	TRBV10-1	TRBJ2-7	TRBD2	TGCGCCAGCAGTGATTCCGCGGGAGGGCCGCTCGAGCAGTACTTC	CASSDSAGGPLEQYF
NA	TRBV2	TRBJ1-4	NA	TGTGCCAGCAGTGAAACGGGTTTTAATGAAAAACTGTTTTTT	CASSETGFNEKLFF